What follows describes a single TCR beta chain. Its matching antigen is unknown. The sample originates from a study of Ad26.COV2.S vaccination and SARS-CoV-2 variants. On the study more broadly: The donor participated in the COV1001 trial, in its Ad26.COV2.S arm.

Germline V gives CDR1 MDHEN, CDR2 SYDVKM. The CDR3 contains 14 residues. Trimming left V 6 bases short and J 0 bases short, with 9 bases between. Treatment in this sample: some 19 received Ad26.COV2.S at low or high dose, single or two shots; roughly five received placebo; per-sample allocation not given. Samples analyzed were those drawn on day 63 after the first vaccine or placebo injection. In Boston, an adult donor aged 18-55 years took part. The table came from immunoSEQ multiplex PCR; TCRdb's copy has only in-frame clones and leaves some out. The sample shows about 440,000 clones, 90% of them seen only once. Study-wide results and limits: There was reportedly substantial breadth in spike-specific CD8+ and CD4+ T cell responses after vaccination.

The receptor was isolated from a person between 18 and 65 years old who received the Ad26.COV2.S COVID-19 vaccine or a placebo. Material: peripheral blood, obtained in a trial of Ad26.COV2.S vaccine versus placebo. The chain couples TRBV28 to TRBJ1-5; no clear D gene. The DNA of the CDR3 is TGTGCCAGCAGCTCTCTCAATAGCAATCAGCCCCAGCATTTT. This gives the protein CASSSLNSNQPQHF. Looking up the rest from reference TRBV28 and TRBJ1-5 gives the full variable domain: DVKVTQSSRYLVKRTGEKVFLECVQDMDHENMFWYRQDPGLGLRLIYFSYDVKMKEKGDIPEGYSVSREKKERFSLILESASTNQTSMYLCASSSLNSNQPQHFGDGTRLSIL.